Described below is a single T cell receptor beta chain sequence and its context. As yet, its antigen is unknown. This table comes from immunoSEQ multiplex PCR, and its TCRdb copy is limited to in-frame clones, with some not included. Among over 1.5 million clones listed, 98% were seen once. The sample originates from a study of shared clonotypes between healthy human individuals. The overall study: The donor group consisted of two women and three men, aged 18 to 49. Points from the study as a whole: The sharing of 4.5% to 5% of naive CD4 clonotypes was seen across several donors.

Trimming removed 4 bases from V and 10 bases from J, with 8 bases in between. The CDR3 sequence is 11 residues long. Germline V gene sequence: CDR1 MNHEY, CDR2 SVGAGI. The sequence was obtained from a man aged 25 to 40 in good health. The V call is TRBV6-5, the J call TRBJ2-1; D unresolved. Source material: naive CD4+ T cells sorted from blood. Documented subset: CD45RA+ positively selected. Written as DNA, the CDR3 is TGTGCCAGCAGTTCGTCTTGGGAGCAGTTCTTC. Protein: CASSSSWEQFF.